This T cell receptor beta chain came from a study of OX40 agonist ivuxolimab in advanced cancers. Looking at the study overall: People who had prior anti-PD-1, anti-PD-L1 or anti-CTLA-4 therapy could take part, and around 39% had some. The study reported partial responses in three patients: one hepatocellular carcinoma, two cutaneous melanoma.

Sequenced by immunoSEQ multiplex PCR; TCRdb stores in-frame clones only, minus some. Of approximately 100,000 clones in the sample, around 90% were seen once. V was trimmed by 6 bases and J by 1 base, leaving 11 bases between them. The CDR3 is made up of 14 amino acids. CDR1 and CDR2 (germline): MDHEN, SYDVKM. Sequencing was performed on CD4+ or CD8+ T cells sorted from blood, taken in a trial of the OX40 agonist ivuxolimab. The chain carries TRBV28 and TRBJ2-3; D uncertain. This TCR came from an adult with an advanced solid tumor such as melanoma, head and neck, liver or kidney cancer. The CDR3 protein is CASSPEVRTDTQYF. The CDR3 DNA reads TGTGCCAGCAGCCCCGAGGTGCGCACAGATACGCAGTATTTT.